This T cell receptor beta chain derives from a study of identifying expanded T cells in peripheral blood. Whole-study findings and limits: Clone count variance between approximately two-week samples rose with total template count.

The data were produced by immunoSEQ multiplex PCR, yet TCRdb's version contains in-frame clones alone and is incomplete. The table records about 86,000 clones, 88% of them present only once. In the case of this clone: Its antigen is not identified.

CDR1 and CDR2 (germline): SGHNT, YENEEA. Deletions cut 5 bases from V and 0 bases from J, with 8 bases between. The CDR3 has 13 residues. Healthy donors had no documented immune events, such as infections, while sampled. The V and J genes are TRBV11-3 and TRBJ2-7; weak D call: TRBD2 (6 bases). Material for sequencing was blood. This receptor was identified in a person aged 18 to 75 in good health. The CDR3 spells CASSQRASYEQYF. CDR3 nucleotides: TGTGCCAGCAGCCAGCGGGCCTCCTACGAGCAGTACTTC.